Below are 22 T cell receptor beta chains sequenced from a single sample in a study of T cell responses to AZD1222 COVID-19 vaccine. The method was immunoSEQ multiplex PCR; TCRdb's version includes in-frame clones alone and lacks a portion of them. Here the sample spans some 200,000 clones, 80% to 95% being singletons. The starting material was peripheral blood, obtained 28 days after the second AZD1222 dose. The receptors derive from an adult who received the AZD1222 COVID-19 vaccine.

The chain joins TRBV19 to TRBJ1-1, with D possibly TRBD1 on 5 matching bases. The V and J ends lost 7 bases and 1 base respectively, with 10 bases between them. The CDR3 consists of 13 residues. The germline V gene has CDR1 LNHDA and CDR2 SQIVND (reference sequence). The chain's CDR3 is CASTNGQNTEAFF. The CDR3 coding sequence is TGTGCCAGTACCAACGGACAGAACACTGAAGCTTTCTTT.

This rearrangement joins TRBV5-1 to TRBJ1-2; TRBD1 is a possible D gene (6 bases). The CDR3 totals 14 residues. V was shortened by 4 bases and J by 2 bases, with 12 bases between the two germline ends. Germline V gene sequence: CDR1 SGHRS, CDR2 YFSETQ. The CDR3 bases are TGCGCCAGCAGCCCGACAGGAGACAACTATGGCTACACCTTC. Its translation: CASSPTGDNYGYTF. The variable domain in full, completed from reference TRBV5-1 and TRBJ1-2, reads KAGVTQTPRYLIKTRGQQVTLSCSPISGHRSVSWYQQTPGQGLQFLFEYFSETQRNKGNFPGRFSGRQFSNSRSEMNVSTLELGDSALYLCASSPTGDNYGYTFGSGTRLTVV.

This sequence joins TRBV29-1 and TRBJ1-2; D unclear. The CDR3 has 10 amino acids. The ends were cut back, 4 bases at V and 8 bases at J, with 8 bases in the middle. The germline V gene encodes CDR1 SQVTM and CDR2 ANQGSEA. The CDR3 DNA reads TGCAGCGTTGTCGGGCCCGGCTACACCTTC. Its translation: CSVVGPGYTF.

The CDR3 loop reads CASSQEIGTSYNSPLHF. CDR3 bases: TGTGCCAGCAGCCAGGAAATCGGGACCTCCTATAATTCACCCCTCCACTTT. The chain combines TRBV14 with TRBJ1-6; D possibly corresponds to TRBD1 (5 bases). CDR1 SGHDN and CDR2 FVKESK come from the germline V gene. Trimming left V 3 bases short and J 0 bases short, with 12 bases between. This CDR3 has 17 residues. The whole variable domain, filled in from reference TRBV14 and TRBJ1-6, reads EAGVTQFPSHSVIEKGQTVTLRCDPISGHDNLYWYRRVMGKEIKFLLHFVKESKQDESGMPNNRFLAERTGGTYSTLKVQPAELEDSGVYFCASSQEIGTSYNSPLHFGNGTRLTVT.

In its sample, this clone was seen once. The rearrangement links TRBV6-6 to TRBJ1-6; no definite D call. Trimming removed 0 bases at V and 7 bases at J, with 7 bases between. The CDR3 sequence is 14 residues long. Germline V gene lookup returns CDR1 MNHNY and CDR2 SVGAGI (reference sequence). CDR3 DNA sequence: TGTGCCAGCAGTTACTCAGCCAAGAATTCACCCCTCCACTTT. Translated, it gives CASSYSAKNSPLHF.

J is TRBJ1-5 and V is TRBV19; 8 bases agree with TRBD1. With V trimmed by 5 bases and J by 3 bases, 6 bases remained unmatched. Germline loops: CDR1 LNHDA, CDR2 SQIVND (reference sequence). The length of the CDR3 is 15 residues. Written as DNA, the CDR3 is TGTGCCAGTAGTCCGGACAGGGTGGACAATCAGCCCCAGCATTTT. Amino acid sequence: CASSPDRVDNQPQHF.

The chain is built from TRBV27 and TRBJ1-6, with no clear D. This CDR3 has 14 residues. V dropped 5 bases and J dropped 11 bases, with 16 bases sitting between them. CDR1 and CDR2 from the germline V gene are MNHEY and SMNVEV (reference sequence). Here the CDR3 reads CASSILSSRTPLHF. Here the CDR3 DNA reads TGTGCCAGCAGTATCTTGAGCAGCCGAACACCCCTCCACTTT.

This sequence joins TRBV19 and TRBJ2-3; 10 bases are shared with TRBD1. Germline CDR1 is LNHDA and CDR2 is SQIVND (reference sequence). The CDR3 sequence is 14 residues long. V shed 8 bases and J 6 bases; nucleotides not matched to a gene: 8. CDR3 loop: CASSPGQGRDTQYF. CDR3 sequence (DNA): TGTGCCAGTTCTCCGGGACAGGGGAGGGATACGCAGTATTTT.

Turning to this clone: The same CDR3 is also encoded by other DNA sequences in this sample. The J gene is TRBJ1-1, the V gene TRBV6-5, with D unclear. CDR3 length: 13 amino acids. V was trimmed by 2 bases and J by 1 base, leaving 5 bases between them. Germline lookup yields CDR1 MNHEY and CDR2 SVGAGI. CDR3 region: CASSYATNTEAFF. CDR3 sequence (DNA): TGTGCCAGCAGTTACGCCACGAACACTGAAGCTTTCTTT.

The chain is built from TRBV25-1 and TRBJ1-6, with D tentatively TRBD1 (5 bases). V lost 2 bases and J 5 bases, leaving 7 bases between the germline ends. The CDR3 length is 14 residues. Germline-derived CDR1 and CDR2 are MGHDK and SYGVNS. The CDR3 here is CASSEDRNNSPLHF. The DNA for the CDR3 is TGTGCCAGCAGTGAAGACAGAAATAATTCACCCCTCCACTTT.

The genes are TRBV4-2 and TRBJ1-5; no definite D call. With 0 bases removed from V and 5 bases from J, the gap between germline ends came to 17 bases. The CDR3 contains 17 residues. The V gene's germline CDR1 is LGHNA and CDR2 YNFKEQ. DNA of the CDR3: TGTGCCAGCAGCCAAGACGCCCAAGCTAGGAGGGATCAGCCCCAGCATTTT. Amino acids: CASSQDAQARRDQPQHF.

V is TRBV7-2 and J is TRBJ1-4; D unresolved. The CDR3 has 12 residues. CDR1 is SGHTA and CDR2 is FQGNSA in the germline V gene. Between the trimmed V and J ends, which lost 1 base and 8 bases, there was a span of 5 bases. The CDR3 DNA reads TGTGCCAGCAGCTTAGAGCTGGAAAAACTGTTTTTT. It yields the protein CASSLELEKLFF.

This clone showed up just once. The chain joins TRBV5-6 to TRBJ1-4, with D hard to call. V was clipped by 0 bases and J by 0 bases, with 6 bases between them. The CDR3 is 15 residues long. The germline V gene has CDR1 SGHDT and CDR2 YYEEEE. DNA of the CDR3: TGTGCCAGCAGCTTGGGGGTTGCAACTAATGAAAAACTGTTTTTT. Protein product: CASSLGVATNEKLFF.

A remark on this clone: One end of the junction does not line up with germline, which may come from a read error. The V and J genes are TRBV6-6 and TRBJ2-3; no clear D. The CDR3 runs to 12 residues. CDR1 is MNHNY and CDR2 is SVGAGI in the germline V gene (reference sequence). The CDR3 is CASSDSWDTQYF. The CDR3 nucleotides read TGTGCCAGCAGTGACTCCTGGGATACGCAGTATTTT.

This chain links TRBV6-5 with TRBJ1-3; no clear D. In germline, CDR1 is MNHEY, CDR2 SVGAGI. Trimming took 2 bases from V and 4 from J, leaving 0 bases between them. This CDR3 has 11 amino acids. As DNA, the CDR3 is TGTGCCAGCAGTTACGGAAACACCATATATTTT. This gives the protein CASSYGNTIYF.

A single count supports this clone. This sequence joins TRBV6-6 and TRBJ1-2; a weak D match, TRBD1 (6 bases). Germline loops: CDR1 MNHNY, CDR2 SVGAGI (reference sequence). V was trimmed by 5 bases and J by 4 bases, leaving 14 bases between them. CDR3 length: 14 residues. The CDR3 loop is CASSSPGQLYGYTF. As DNA, the CDR3 is TGTGCCAGCAGTAGTCCCGGACAGCTCTATGGCTACACCTTC.

This chain connects TRBV7-2 to TRBJ1-5; D is undetermined. With 4 bases removed from V and 0 bases from J, the gap between germline ends came to 10 bases. The V gene's germline CDR1 is SGHTA and CDR2 FQGNSA. This CDR3 has 15 residues. The CDR3 is CASSSQAYSNQPQHF. The CDR3 nucleotides read TGTGCCAGCAGCTCCCAGGCCTATAGCAATCAGCCCCAGCATTTT.

The genes are TRBV6-5 and TRBJ2-2, with D perhaps TRBD1 (6 bases). Germline V gene lookup returns CDR1 MNHEY and CDR2 SVGAGI. V lost 4 bases and J lost 3, with 9 bases in between. This CDR3 spans 14 amino acids. In DNA form, the CDR3 reads TGTGCCAGCAGTTGGGGGCTGGACACCGGGGAGCTGTTTTTT. Its translation is CASSWGLDTGELFF.

The V call is TRBV3-1 (or the pseudogene TRBV3-2), the J call TRBJ1-5, with TRBD1 as a possible D gene (6 bases). This CDR3 is 14 amino acids long. Germline values: CDR1 LGHDT, CDR2 YNNKEL (reference sequence). V dropped 4 bases and J dropped 7 bases, with 14 bases sitting between them. The CDR3, as DNA: TGTGCCAGCAGCCCGTTGCGGGGGCAACAGCCCCAGCATTTT. This encodes CASSPLRGQQPQHF.

The genes are TRBV2 and TRBJ1-1; TRBD1 aligns across 9 bases. This CDR3 has 17 residues. Germline V CDR1 and CDR2: SNHLY, FYNNEI. V gave up 7 bases and J gave up 1 base; unmatched junction bases: 13. CDR3 in DNA: TGTGCCAGCAACCTACGACCGGGACAGGGTTCGAACACTGAAGCTTTCTTT. Its translation is CASNLRPGQGSNTEAFF.

The J gene is TRBJ2-4, the V gene TRBV28, with D unclear. Trimming removed 1 base from V and 0 bases from J, with 13 bases in between. Germline assignment: CDR1 MDHEN and CDR2 SYDVKM. This CDR3 spans 17 amino acids. DNA of the CDR3: TGTGCCAGCAGTTTATCGGACGGAAGAATAGCCAAAAACATTCAGTACTTC. Translating gives CASSLSDGRIAKNIQYF.

V gene TRBV23-1 combines with J gene TRBJ1-2; a possible D gene is TRBD1 (6 bases). TRBV23-1 is an ORF for which the function is uncertain. The CDR3 sequence is 15 residues long. The ends were cut back, 9 bases at V and 3 bases at J, with 20 bases in the middle. CDR3 protein: CARQVRDKSHYGYTF. The CDR3 region has the DNA TGCGCCAGGCAGGTACGGGACAAGTCGCACTATGGCTACACCTTC.